This passage covers 19 T cell receptor beta chains from one sample sequenced in a study of shared clonotypes between healthy human individuals. Method: immunoSEQ multiplex PCR; TCRdb's copy keeps in-frame clones and lacks some. The sample records 450,000 to 700,000 clones, nearly 97% being singletons. Naive CD8 cells, CD45RO-negative and positively selected for CCR7, excluded terminally differentiated effector memory CD45RA+ cells. Source material: naive CD8+ T cells sorted from blood. These receptors came from a woman aged 25-40 years in good health.

The J gene is TRBJ1-2, the V gene TRBV10-2; D is undetermined. This CDR3 comprises 15 residues. Trimming cost V 0 bases and J 4 bases, with 12 bases left between them. Germline CDR1 WSHSY, CDR2 SAAADI. CDR3 nucleotides: TGCGCCAGCAGTGAGTCGTGGGCAGCACCCTATGGCTACACCTTC. It specifies CASSESWAAPYGYTF.

The rearrangement joins TRBV29-1 to TRBJ2-5; no clear D. Near its end, the DNA agrees better with TRBJ2-7, so the J call may be wrong. The CDR3 runs 12 residues. In germline, CDR1 is SQVTM, CDR2 ANQGSEA. DNA for the CDR3: TGCAGCGTTGCTGACAACACCTACGAGCAGTACTTC. Translating it yields CSVADNTYEQYF.

The chain recombines TRBV7-1 with TRBJ1-1, with D unresolved. TRBV7-1 is placed among ORFs of uncertain function. V lost 4 bases and J lost 1, with 10 bases in between. There are 14 residues in the CDR3. CDR3 amino acids: CASSLEGWNTEAFF. For the CDR3, the DNA is TGTGCCAGCAGCTTAGAAGGGTGGAACACTGAAGCTTTCTTT.

The CDR3 spells CASSGQGTGREEQYF. The CDR3 region has the DNA TGTGCCAGCAGCGGACAGGGGACAGGGCGGGAAGAGCAGTACTTC. This chain joins TRBV9 and TRBJ2-7; TRBD1 aligns across 9 bases. CDR1 SGDLS and CDR2 YYNGEE come from the germline V gene. V shed 3 bases, J shed 7 bases, and the junction held 11 bases outside the gene matches. This CDR3 comprises 15 residues.

This chain links TRBV4-2 with TRBJ2-1, with D tentatively TRBD2 (5 bases). V dropped 0 bases and J dropped 10 bases, with 10 bases sitting between them. CDR1 and CDR2 from the germline V gene are LGHNA and YNFKEQ. There are 13 residues in the CDR3. For the CDR3, the DNA is TGTGCCAGCAGCCAAGATTACCCTAGCGAGCAGTTCTTC. It is translated as CASSQDYPSEQFF.

The sample holds a few counts of this clone. Other DNA sequences in this specimen translate into the identical CDR3. The genes are TRBV30 and TRBJ1-1; D not resolved. V was clipped by 2 bases and J by 5 bases, with 6 bases between them. In germline, CDR1 is GTSNPN, CDR2 SVGIG (reference sequence). This CDR3 region has 11 residues. The CDR3 is CAWSSGTEAFF. CDR3 nucleotide sequence: TGTGCCTGGAGTTCGGGGACTGAAGCTTTCTTT.

In its sample, this clone was seen once. The CDR3 sequence is CASSEGQGAFYGETQYF. The DNA for the CDR3 is TGTGCCAGCAGCGAGGGACAGGGGGCTTTTTACGGAGAGACCCAGTACTTC. The chain has TRBV9 and TRBJ2-5, with 12 nucleotides matching TRBD1. CDR3 length equals 17 residues. Germline V gene sequence: CDR1 SGDLS, CDR2 YYNGEE. V trimming: 3 bases; J trimming: 4 bases; junction bases outside the gene matches: 10.

This rearrangement joins TRBV19 to TRBJ2-1; TRBD1 matches 9 bases. The germline V gene has CDR1 LNHDA and CDR2 SQIVND (reference sequence). The CDR3 covers 14 residues. Germline trimming cut 11 bases from V and 6 bases from J; bases unmatched to any gene: 11. DNA for the CDR3: TGTGCCTGCTCCCGGGACAGGGCTGGCAATGAGCAGTTCTTC. Protein: CACSRDRAGNEQFF.

The chain carries TRBV30 and TRBJ2-7; D gene ambiguous. Germline V lookup: CDR1 GTSNPN, CDR2 SVGIG (reference sequence). This CDR3 comprises 12 residues. Trimming removed 4 bases at V and 0 bases at J, with 7 bases between. DNA of the CDR3: TGTGCCTGGACCACGGTCTCCTACGAGCAGTACTTC. This gives the protein CAWTTVSYEQYF. Together with reference TRBV30 and TRBJ2-7, the CDR3 gives the full variable domain: SQTIHQWPATLVQPVGSPLSLECTVEGTSNPNLYWYRQAAGRGLQLLFYSVGIGQISSEVPQNLSASRPQDRQFILSSKKLLLSDSGFYLCAWTTVSYEQYFGPGTRLTVT.

The rearrangement links TRBV28 to TRBJ2-5; the D gene is possibly TRBD2 (5 bases). The J call is in doubt because the DNA end fits TRBJ2-7 better. Germline V CDR1 and CDR2: MDHEN, SYDVKM. This CDR3 has 15 amino acids. CDR3 nucleotides: TGTGCCAGCACCCTACGGGGAAACCCAACTTACGAGCAGTACTTC. This sequence encodes CASTLRGNPTYEQYF.

The gene calls are TRBV28 and TRBJ2-5; 9 bases map to TRBD2. The CDR3 is 18 residues long. The V gene's germline CDR1 is MDHEN and CDR2 SYDVKM. With V trimmed by 6 bases and J by 4 bases, 18 bases remained unmatched. The CDR3 loop reads CASSLEASGITSIETQYF. For the CDR3, the DNA is TGTGCCAGCAGCCTAGAGGCTAGCGGGATTACTTCTATAGAGACCCAGTACTTC.

The chain couples TRBV27 to TRBJ1-4, with TRBD1 as a possible D gene (5 bases). CDR3 length: 13 residues. V lost 5 bases, J lost 8 bases, and 12 bases lay in between. From germline, CDR1 is MNHEY and CDR2 SMNVEV (reference sequence). DNA for the CDR3: TGTGCCAGCAGTCTGGGACGTAAGGAAAAACTGTTTTTT. It codes for CASSLGRKEKLFF.

The gene calls are TRBV29-1 and TRBJ2-7; possible D gene TRBD2, 5 bases. V dropped 3 bases and J dropped 2 bases, with 11 bases sitting between them. This CDR3 is 13 amino acids long. CDR1 is SQVTM, CDR2 ANQGSEA, per germline. In nucleotides, the CDR3 is TGCAGCGTTGACGACGGACTCACCTACGAGCAGTACTTC. Translated, it gives CSVDDGLTYEQYF.

The chain joins TRBV28 to TRBJ2-1; 10 bases map to TRBD2. The V and J ends lost 5 bases and 4 bases, in that order; junction bases with no gene match: 11. The germline gives CDR1 MDHEN, CDR2 SYDVKM. The CDR3 contains 17 residues. The CDR3 DNA reads as TGTGCCAGCAGTACCGGCGCCGGGACTAGCGAGTACAATGAGCAGTTCTTC. Translation: CASSTGAGTSEYNEQFF.

As DNA, the CDR3 is TGTGCCAGCAGTTTCGCGTTAACCGGGGAGCTGTTTTTT. It yields the protein CASSFALTGELFF. J is TRBJ2-2 and V is TRBV27; D gene uncertain. The CDR3 covers 13 residues. The germline V and J ends were trimmed by 3 bases and 5 bases, with 7 bases remaining between them. CDR1 MNHEY and CDR2 SMNVEV come from the germline V gene (reference sequence).

This clone was picked up a small number of times. The sample has other DNA sequences that encode this CDR3 too. The genes are TRBV5-4 and TRBJ1-4, with D unclear. Germline CDR1 and CDR2: SGHNT and YYREEE (reference sequence). V gave up 0 bases and J gave up 8 bases, with 8 bases separating them. The CDR3 consists of 13 residues. The CDR3 loop is CASSLETDEKLFF. The CDR3 nucleotides read TGTGCCAGCAGCTTGGAAACGGACGAAAAACTGTTTTTT.

This chain uses TRBV15 with TRBJ1-2, with D maybe TRBD1 (6 bases). Germline-derived CDR1 and CDR2 are LNHNV and YYDKDF (reference sequence). This CDR3 region has 15 residues. Trimming shortened V by 0 bases and J by 1 base, and 9 bases separated the two germline ends. The CDR3 bases are TGTGCCACCAGCAGAGACAGGGGTGTTAACTATGGCTACACCTTC. Protein sequence: CATSRDRGVNYGYTF. Looking up the rest from reference TRBV15 and TRBJ1-2 gives the full variable domain: DAMVIQNPRYQVTQFGKPVTLSCSQTLNHNVMYWYQQKSSQAPKLLFHYYDKDFNNEADTPDNFQSRRPNTSFCFLDIRSPGLGDTAMYLCATSRDRGVNYGYTFGSGTRLTVV.

J is TRBJ2-3 and V is TRBV29-1; TRBD2 matches 7 bases. V lost 4 bases to trimming and J lost 5 bases; unmatched junction nucleotides: 9. The CDR3 length is 14 residues. Germline V CDR1 and CDR2: SQVTM, ANQGSEA. The CDR3 here is CSVVGKGGGDTQYF. The CDR3 DNA sequence: TGCAGCGTTGTAGGAAAAGGCGGGGGAGATACGCAGTATTTT.

V is TRBV5-6 and J is TRBJ2-3; possibly TRBD2 for D (6 bases). Per germline, CDR1 SGHDT and CDR2 YYEEEE. CDR3 length equals 14 residues. V lost 4 bases and J lost 4, with 13 bases in between. The CDR3: CASSGGGEADTQYF. The CDR3 coding sequence is TGTGCCAGCAGCGGTGGTGGGGAGGCAGATACGCAGTATTTT.